This record covers a single T cell receptor beta chain. The data stem from a study of blood T cell repertoires in COVID-19. As for the study in general: Samples came from the United States, Italy and Spain, spanning acute and convalescent COVID-19. PBMCs, B-cell-depleted T cells, or T cells were the source of the cDNA or gDNA that made up the material.

The germline CDR1 and CDR2 sequences are MNHEY and SMNVEV (reference sequence). With 5 bases clipped from V and 2 bases from J, the junction kept 6 bases outside the gene matches. The CDR3 is 16 amino acids. Per the authors' pipeline: It was from reference gene primer amplification that nucleated cell counts were estimated. Only in-frame clones appear in the TCRdb table, and some are missing; sequencing was by immunoSEQ multiplex PCR. V, J and clone size derive from that table, while D and trimming were established from the DNA sequence. The sample yields 170,000 or so clones, approximately 90% seen once.

Material: peripheral blood. This sequence was found in a woman aged 70-85 years with COVID-19, enrolled during active disease. This chain links TRBV27 with TRBJ2-6; 7 nucleotides agree with TRBD1. The CDR3 sequence: CASSLTGFTGANVLTF. In DNA, the CDR3 is TGTGCCAGCAGTCTGACAGGGTTCACTGGGGCCAACGTCCTGACTTTC. Together with reference TRBV27 and TRBJ2-6, the CDR3 gives the full variable domain: EAQVTQNPRYLITVTGKKLTVTCSQNMNHEYMSWYRQDPGLGLRQIYYSMNVEVTDKGDVPEGYKVSRKEKRNFPLILESPSPNQTSLYFCASSLTGFTGANVLTFGAGSRLTVL.